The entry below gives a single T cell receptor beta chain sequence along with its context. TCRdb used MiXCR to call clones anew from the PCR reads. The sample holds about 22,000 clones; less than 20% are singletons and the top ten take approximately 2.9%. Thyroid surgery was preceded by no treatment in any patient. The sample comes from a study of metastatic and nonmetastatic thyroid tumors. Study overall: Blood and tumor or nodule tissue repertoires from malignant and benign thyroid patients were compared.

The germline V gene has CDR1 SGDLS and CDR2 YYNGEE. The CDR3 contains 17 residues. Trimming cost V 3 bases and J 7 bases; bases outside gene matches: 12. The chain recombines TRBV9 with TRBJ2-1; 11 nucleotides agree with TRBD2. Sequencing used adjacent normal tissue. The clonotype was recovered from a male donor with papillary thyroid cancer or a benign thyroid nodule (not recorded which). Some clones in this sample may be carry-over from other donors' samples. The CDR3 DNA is TGTGCCAGCAGCGCGGGACTAGCGGTAGTGTTCGGTAATGAGCAGTTCTTC. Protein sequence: CASSAGLAVVFGNEQFF.